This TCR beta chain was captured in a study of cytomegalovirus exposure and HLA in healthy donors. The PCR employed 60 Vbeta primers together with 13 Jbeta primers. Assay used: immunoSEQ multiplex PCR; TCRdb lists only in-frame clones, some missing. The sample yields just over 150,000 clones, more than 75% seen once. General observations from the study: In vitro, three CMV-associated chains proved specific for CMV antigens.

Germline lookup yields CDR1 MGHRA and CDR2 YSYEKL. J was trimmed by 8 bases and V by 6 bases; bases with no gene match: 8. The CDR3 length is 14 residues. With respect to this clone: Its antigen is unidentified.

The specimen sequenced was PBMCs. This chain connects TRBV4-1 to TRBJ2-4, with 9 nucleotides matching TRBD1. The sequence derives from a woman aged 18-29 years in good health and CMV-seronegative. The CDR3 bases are TGCGCCAGCAGGAAACAGGGGGCCAGGGACATTCAGTACTTC. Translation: CASRKQGARDIQYF.